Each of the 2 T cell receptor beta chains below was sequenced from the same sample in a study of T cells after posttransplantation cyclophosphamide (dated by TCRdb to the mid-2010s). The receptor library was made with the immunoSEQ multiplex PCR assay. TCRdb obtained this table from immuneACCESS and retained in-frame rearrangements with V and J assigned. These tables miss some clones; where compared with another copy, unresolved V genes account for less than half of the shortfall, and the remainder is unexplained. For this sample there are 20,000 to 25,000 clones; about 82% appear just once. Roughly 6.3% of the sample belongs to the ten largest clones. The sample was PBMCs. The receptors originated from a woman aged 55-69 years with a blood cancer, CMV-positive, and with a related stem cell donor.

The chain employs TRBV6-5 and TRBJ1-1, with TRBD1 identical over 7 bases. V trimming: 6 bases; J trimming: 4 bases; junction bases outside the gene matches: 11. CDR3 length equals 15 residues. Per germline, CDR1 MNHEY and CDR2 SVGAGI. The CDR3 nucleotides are TGTGCCAGCAGACGAGGACAGGCGGGTAGCACTGAAGCTTTCTTT. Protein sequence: CASRRGQAGSTEAFF.

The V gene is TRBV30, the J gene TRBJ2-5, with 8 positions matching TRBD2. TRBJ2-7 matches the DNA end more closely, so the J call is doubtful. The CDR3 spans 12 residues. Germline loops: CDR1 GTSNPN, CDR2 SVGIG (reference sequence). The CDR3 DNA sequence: TGTGCCTGGAATCGGCGGGGGGCCGAGCAGTACTTC. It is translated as CAWNRRGAEQYF.